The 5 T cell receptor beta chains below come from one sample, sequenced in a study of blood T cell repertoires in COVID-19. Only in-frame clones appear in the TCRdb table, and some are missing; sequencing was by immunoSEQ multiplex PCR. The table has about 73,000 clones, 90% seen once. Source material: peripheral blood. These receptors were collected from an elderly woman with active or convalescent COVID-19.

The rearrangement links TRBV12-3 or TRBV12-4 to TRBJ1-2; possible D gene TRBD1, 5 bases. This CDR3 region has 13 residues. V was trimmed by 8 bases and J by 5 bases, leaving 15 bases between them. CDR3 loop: CASSTGVGYGYTF. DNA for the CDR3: TGTGCCAGCTCAACGGGGGTGGGATATGGCTACACCTTC.

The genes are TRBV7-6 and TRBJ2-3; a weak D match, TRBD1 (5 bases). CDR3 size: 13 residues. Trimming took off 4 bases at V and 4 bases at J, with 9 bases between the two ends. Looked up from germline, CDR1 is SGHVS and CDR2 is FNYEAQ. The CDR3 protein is CASSSRQPDTQYF. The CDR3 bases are TGTGCCAGCAGCTCAAGACAGCCAGATACGCAGTATTTT.

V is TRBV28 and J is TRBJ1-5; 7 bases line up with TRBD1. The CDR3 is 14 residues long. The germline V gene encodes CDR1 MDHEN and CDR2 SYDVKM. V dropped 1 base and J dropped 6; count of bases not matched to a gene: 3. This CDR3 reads CASSLSPGGQPQHF. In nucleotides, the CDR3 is TGTGCCAGCAGTTTATCCCCAGGGGGTCAGCCCCAGCATTTT.

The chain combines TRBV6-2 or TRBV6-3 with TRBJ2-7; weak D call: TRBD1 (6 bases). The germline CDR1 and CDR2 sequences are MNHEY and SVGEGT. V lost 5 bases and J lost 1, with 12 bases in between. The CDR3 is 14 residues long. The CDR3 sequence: CASSNHGQSYEQYF. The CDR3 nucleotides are TGTGCCAGCAGTAACCACGGACAGTCCTACGAGCAGTACTTC.

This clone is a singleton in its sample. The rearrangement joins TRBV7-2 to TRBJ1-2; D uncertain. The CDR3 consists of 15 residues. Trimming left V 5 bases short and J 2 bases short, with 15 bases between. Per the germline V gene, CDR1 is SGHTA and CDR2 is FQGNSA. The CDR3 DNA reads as TGTGCCAGCAGCCCAGAGGCAAGAGGAAACTATGGCTACACCTTC. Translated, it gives CASSPEARGNYGYTF.